The 2 T cell receptor beta chains reported below all come from one sample, sequenced in a study of shared clonotypes between healthy human individuals. Data came from immunoSEQ multiplex PCR; TCRdb stores just in-frame clones and leaves some out. The sample consists of over 1.4 million clones, 96% of them appearing once. Material: naive CD4+ T cells sorted from blood. Subset noted: CD45RA+ positively selected. These receptor sequences come from a young man in good health.

The genes are TRBV29-1 and TRBJ1-2, with D perhaps matching TRBD1 (5 bases). Germline CDR1 is SQVTM and CDR2 is ANQGSEA. The CDR3 loop spans 13 amino acids. The DNA for the CDR3 is TGCAGTACGTTGTATCAGGGCGAGGAAGGCTACACCTTC. It encodes CSTLYQGEEGYTF.

V usage is TRBV5-4 and J usage is TRBJ2-5, with TRBD1 as a possible D gene (5 bases). CDR3 length: 14 residues. With 2 bases removed from V and 2 bases from J, the gap between germline ends came to 10 bases. Per the germline V gene, CDR1 is SGHNT and CDR2 is YYREEE (reference sequence). The CDR3 DNA sequence: TGTGCCAGCAGCTTACAGGTGACACAAGAGACCCAGTACTTC. It specifies CASSLQVTQETQYF.